These T cell receptor beta chains were read from a single sample in a study of Tregs in tolerant kidney transplant recipients. TCRdb's table, derived via immunoSEQ multiplex PCR, lists solely in-frame clones and lacks some. The sample yields around 43,000 clones, about 90% seen once. The source material was Tregs from blood. The receptors originated from a human donor in good health. CDR3s include the opening cysteine and the closing phenylalanine or tryptophan. Fields, in order: J gene, V gene, clone size, D gene, CDR3 protein, CDR3 DNA. D genes are given only for firm matches. A clone size is listed for some rows: how often the clone was seen (once, few, many), or a class if it is expanded.

TRBJ2-5	TRBV29-1	.	TRBD2	CSVASGQETQYF	TGCAGCGTCGCTAGCGGTCAAGAGACCCAGTACTTC
TRBJ2-1	TRBV4-2	once	.	CASSQEGGTYNEQFF	TGTGCCAGCAGCCAAGAGGGGGGTACCTACAATGAGCAGTTCTTC
TRBJ2-5	TRBV5-4	.	.	CASSLGPKETQYF	TGTGCCAGCAGCTTGGGACCTAAAGAGACCCAGTACTTC
TRBJ2-1	TRBV6-5	.	.	CASRPYGVYNEQFF	TGTGCCAGCAGGCCCTATGGGGTTTACAATGAGCAGTTCTTC
TRBJ2-3	TRBV5-1	.	.	CASSLGPGLSTDTQYF	TGCGCCAGCAGCTTGGGTCCAGGGCTGAGCACAGATACGCAGTATTTT
TRBJ1-3	TRBV2	.	.	CASRPDRNSGNTIYF	TGTGCCAGCAGGCCCGACAGGAACTCTGGAAACACCATATATTTT
TRBJ1-2	TRBV18	.	TRBD1	CASSRQGAMFGYTF	TGTGCCAGCTCACGACAGGGGGCGATGTTTGGCTACACCTTC
TRBJ2-1	TRBV5-1	.	TRBD2	CASSGVTSGNEQFF	TGCGCCAGCAGCGGGGTGACTAGCGGGAATGAGCAGTTCTTC
TRBJ2-7	TRBV4-1	.	.	CASSLETGSTYEQYF	TGCGCCAGCAGCCTAGAGACAGGCAGCACCTACGAGCAGTACTTC
TRBJ2-7	TRBV7-8	few	TRBD1	CASSSRQGTYEQYF	TGTGCCAGCAGCTCGAGACAGGGAACCTACGAGCAGTACTTC
TRBJ1-1	TRBV6-1	.	.	CASRANTEAFF	TGTGCCAGCAGAGCGAACACTGAAGCTTTCTTT
TRBJ2-1	TRBV4-1	.	TRBD2	CASSLLGLAGVWGTRGEYEQFF	TGCGCCAGCAGCCTCTTGGGACTAGCGGGAGTGTGGGGCACTCGTGGGGAATATGAGCAGTTCTTC
TRBJ2-7	TRBV7-4	once	.	CASSLGRRTSSYEQYF	TGTGCCAGCAGCTTAGGTCGGAGGACGAGCTCCTACGAGCAGTACTTC
TRBJ2-7	TRBV7-2	.	.	CASSLVLYEQYF	TGTGCCAGCAGCTTAGTACTATACGAGCAGTACTTC
TRBJ1-2	TRBV12-5	.	TRBD1	CASGLAWTGGGYTF	TGTGCTAGTGGTTTGGCCTGGACAGGGGGCGGCTACACCTTC
TRBJ2-1	TRBV5-1	.	TRBD2	CASSLAGTYNEQFF	TGCGCCAGCAGCCTAGCGGGGACCTACAATGAGCAGTTCTTC
TRBJ2-3	TRBV5-4	once	.	CASTPGGTDTQYF	TGTGCCAGCACCCCTGGGGGCACAGATACGCAGTATTTT
TRBJ2-4	TRBV29-1	.	TRBD2	CSALPLAGGLNIQYF	TGCAGCGCCCTACCTCTAGCGGGAGGCTTAAACATTCAGTACTTC
TRBJ1-4	TRBV5-4	.	.	CASSFRPGLATNEKLFF	TGTGCCAGCAGCTTCCGCCCGGGACTTGCAACTAATGAAAAACTGTTTTTT
TRBJ1-2	TRBV27	.	TRBD1	CASSWIGGSGYTF	TGTGCCAGCAGTTGGATAGGGGGCAGTGGCTACACCTTC
TRBJ2-5	TRBV30	.	.	CAWGGWGADETQYF	TGTGCCTGGGGTGGCTGGGGGGCCGACGAGACCCAGTACTTC
TRBJ2-5	TRBV18	.	.	CASSPLQQETQYF	TGTGCCAGCTCACCACTCCAACAAGAGACCCAGTACTTC
TRBJ2-1	TRBV7-9	.	TRBD2	CASSLVPLAGRYNEQFF	TGTGCCAGCAGCTTAGTCCCCCTAGCGGGGAGATACAATGAGCAGTTCTTC
TRBJ2-7	TRBV30	once	.	CAWKRDTYEQYF	TGTGCCTGGAAAAGGGACACCTACGAGCAGTACTTC
TRBJ2-2	TRBV7-2	.	.	CASSKGSGELFF	TGTGCCAGCAGCAAGGGGAGCGGGGAGCTGTTTTTT
TRBJ2-1	TRBV5-1	.	TRBD2	CASTRRGLAGAISYNEQFF	TGCGCCAGCACCCGCCGAGGGCTAGCGGGGGCTATCTCCTACAATGAGCAGTTCTTC
TRBJ1-1	TRBV5-1	.	.	CASSGIDEAFF	TGCGCCAGCAGCGGGATTGATGAAGCTTTCTTT
TRBJ2-4	TRBV2	.	TRBD2	CASSARGGTAKNIQYF	TGTGCCAGCAGCGCCCGGGGGGGAACGGCCAAAAACATTCAGTACTTC
TRBJ1-1	TRBV29-1	.	.	CSVRRGQNTEAFF	TGCAGCGTACGCCGGGGACAAAACACTGAAGCTTTCTTT
TRBJ2-5	TRBV18	.	.	CASSPREGETQYF	TGTGCCAGCTCCCCTCGAGAGGGAGAGACCCAGTACTTC
TRBJ1-1	TRBV7-6	.	.	CASSFQLSGTEAFF	TGTGCCAGCAGCTTCCAACTATCCGGGACAGAAGCTTTCTTT
TRBJ2-6	TRBV18	once	TRBD1	CASSPWTGGSSGANVLTF	TGTGCCAGCTCACCGTGGACAGGGGGATCCTCTGGGGCCAACGTCCTGACTTTC
TRBJ1-2	TRBV2	.	TRBD1	CASQPNGQAIANYGYTF	TGTGCCAGCCAGCCTAATGGACAGGCAATAGCTAACTATGGCTACACCTTC
TRBJ2-2	TRBV7-6	.	TRBD2	CASSLGLATNTGELFF	TGTGCCAGCAGCTTGGGACTAGCAACGAACACCGGGGAGCTGTTTTTT
TRBJ1-4	TRBV10-3	.	.	CAIRKNRTDTNEKLFF	TGTGCCATCAGGAAGAATCGGACAGATACTAATGAAAAACTGTTTTTT
TRBJ2-7	TRBV6-5	.	TRBD2	CASSRSGAYEQYF	TGTGCCAGCAGCCGAAGCGGGGCCTACGAGCAGTACTTC
TRBJ1-6	TRBV5-4	.	.	CASRGEALGSPLHF	TGTGCCAGCAGAGGAGAGGCGCTGGGATCACCCCTCCACTTT
TRBJ2-5	TRBV5-1	.	.	CASSLTRETQYF	TGCGCCAGCAGCCTAACACGGGAGACCCAGTACTTC
TRBJ1-1	TRBV9	.	TRBD1	CASSALYALFQGGLSSGEAFF	TGTGCCAGCAGCGCCCTATACGCGCTATTCCAGGGGGGTCTATCTTCTGGTGAAGCTTTCTTT
TRBJ2-1	TRBV19	.	.	CASNREFGYNEQFF	TGTGCCAGTAATCGGGAGTTTGGGTACAATGAGCAGTTCTTC
TRBJ2-7	TRBV19	.	TRBD2	CASRVRPLAGVYEQYF	TGTGCCAGTAGGGTAAGACCCCTAGCGGGGGTATACGAGCAGTACTTC
TRBJ1-2	TRBV4-1	.	TRBD1	CASSQATGLYGYTF	TGCGCCAGCAGCCAGGCGACAGGGCTTTATGGCTACACCTTC
TRBJ1-5	TRBV30	.	.	CAWSVQRGLGNQPQHF	TGTGCCTGGAGTGTACAAAGGGGCCTGGGCAATCAGCCCCAGCATTTT
TRBJ2-7	TRBV6-1	.	.	CASSDLYEQYF	TGTGCCAGCAGTGACCTGTACGAGCAGTACTTC
TRBJ2-5	TRBV19	.	TRBD1	CASSALVIAGTGGKETQYF	TGTGCCAGTAGTGCCCTAGTAATAGCCGGGACAGGGGGGAAGGAGACCCAGTACTTC
TRBJ2-4	TRBV11-2	.	.	CASSLGPAGAKNIQYF	TGTGCCAGCAGCTTAGGCCCGGCGGGGGCTAAAAACATTCAGTACTTC
TRBJ2-1	TRBV5-6	.	.	CASSPEIGSSYNEQFF	TGTGCCAGCAGCCCAGAAATAGGGTCCTCCTACAATGAGCAGTTCTTC
TRBJ1-6	TRBV5-1	.	TRBD1	CASSPGQYNSPLHF	TGCGCCAGCAGCCCGGGACAGTATAATTCACCCCTCCACTTT
TRBJ1-6	TRBV19	.	TRBD1	CASRQGRNSPLHF	TGTGCCAGCAGACAGGGCAGGAATTCACCCCTCCACTTT
TRBJ1-5	TRBV19	.	.	CASKVGGTSNQPQHF	TGTGCCAGTAAAGTAGGGGGGACTAGCAATCAGCCCCAGCATTTT
TRBJ2-2	TRBV30	.	TRBD1	CAWSVVTGGYLNTGELFF	TGTGCCTGGAGTGTAGTGACAGGGGGCTATTTGAACACCGGGGAGCTGTTTTTT
TRBJ1-3	TRBV11-2	medium-sized	.	CASRIGTHSGNTIYF	TGTGCCAGCAGAATAGGGACACACTCTGGAAACACCATATATTTT
TRBJ2-1	TRBV10-2	.	.	CAGTSPGFGNEQFF	TGCGCCGGCACGTCCCCAGGGTTTGGCAATGAGCAGTTCTTC
TRBJ2-1	TRBV2	.	.	CASSEDLGGEQFF	TGTGCCAGCAGTGAGGATCTAGGCGGTGAGCAGTTCTTC